The rows below give T cell receptor beta chains drawn from one sample of a study of blood T cells in healthy people across ages. TCRdb passed the 5' RACE reads through MiXCR, listing each CDR3 protein once. The table has a few hundred thousand distinct CDR3 sequences, about 27% seen once. These data also featured in a second study, about T cells of mothers and their children.

The sequencing input was blood. The receptors here all came from a boy aged 2 to 10 in good health. Both conserved end residues are part of each CDR3. Each record gives: D gene, J gene, V gene, clone size, CDR3 protein, CDR3 DNA. The D gene is left open where the match is weak. Clone size appears in some rows only: once, few, many, or a class for an expanded clone.

d_gene: TRBD1
j_gene: TRBJ2-7
v_gene: TRBV12-3/TRBV12-4
abundance: few
CDR3aa: CASSRQGISSYEQYF
CDR3nt: TGTGCCAGCAGCCGACAGGGGATCAGCTCCTACGAGCAGTACTTC

d_gene: TRBD2
j_gene: TRBJ2-5
v_gene: TRBV7-2
abundance: .
CDR3aa: CASSRSSGRTQETQYF
CDR3nt: TGTGCCAGCAGCAGATCTAGCGGGAGGACCCAAGAGACCCAGTACTTC

d_gene: TRBD2
j_gene: TRBJ2-3
v_gene: TRBV10-3
abundance: once
CDR3aa: CAISAPLAGGPTVSTDTQYF
CDR3nt: TGTGCCATCAGTGCTCCACTAGCGGGAGGGCCAACGGTGAGCACAGATACGCAGTATTTT

d_gene: TRBD1
j_gene: TRBJ1-6
v_gene: TRBV6-5
abundance: many
CDR3aa: CASSPRADRGSSPLHF
CDR3nt: TGTGCCAGCAGTCCCAGGGCAGACAGGGGAAGTTCACCCCTCCACTTT

d_gene: .
j_gene: TRBJ2-1
v_gene: TRBV18
abundance: few
CDR3aa: CASSGDRTNEQFF
CDR3nt: TGTGCCAGCTCCGGCGACAGGACCAATGAGCAGTTCTTC

d_gene: TRBD1
j_gene: TRBJ2-7
v_gene: TRBV18
abundance: .
CDR3aa: CASSPRGQGTSYEQYF
CDR3nt: TGTGCCAGCTCACCACGAGGACAGGGAACCTCCTACGAGCAGTACTTC

d_gene: TRBD2
j_gene: TRBJ2-3
v_gene: TRBV9
abundance: few
CDR3aa: CASSAGQRGVTDTQYF
CDR3nt: TGTGCCAGCAGCGCGGGACAGCGGGGGGTCACAGATACGCAGTATTTT

d_gene: TRBD2
j_gene: TRBJ2-3
v_gene: TRBV11-2
abundance: .
CDR3aa: CASTGASGGAHRDTQYF
CDR3nt: TGTGCCAGCACGGGCGCTAGCGGGGGGGCTCACCGAGATACGCAGTATTTT

d_gene: TRBD2
j_gene: TRBJ2-7
v_gene: TRBV29-1
abundance: .
CDR3aa: CSGLGLAGSTYEQYF
CDR3nt: TGCAGCGGTCTCGGACTAGCGGGAAGCACCTACGAGCAGTACTTC

d_gene: TRBD2
j_gene: TRBJ2-5
v_gene: TRBV7-6
abundance: many
CDR3aa: CASSLGRRLAGGPETQYF
CDR3nt: TGTGCCAGCAGCTTAGGGAGGCGGCTAGCGGGGGGTCCAGAGACCCAGTACTTC

d_gene: TRBD1
j_gene: TRBJ1-1
v_gene: TRBV4-3
abundance: few
CDR3aa: CASSQSSTGDTEAFF
CDR3nt: TGCGCCAGCAGCCAATCCTCGACAGGGGACACTGAAGCTTTCTTT

d_gene: .
j_gene: TRBJ2-5
v_gene: TRBV10-3
abundance: .
CDR3aa: CAISKQGRQETQYF
CDR3nt: TGTGCCATCAGTAAACAGGGGAGGCAAGAGACCCAGTACTTC

d_gene: .
j_gene: TRBJ2-3
v_gene: TRBV5-1
abundance: .
CDR3aa: CASSPENTDTQYF
CDR3nt: TGCGCCAGCAGCCCCGAGAACACAGATACGCAGTATTTT

d_gene: .
j_gene: TRBJ2-1
v_gene: TRBV11-2
abundance: few
CDR3aa: CASSSLQGNNEQFF
CDR3nt: TGTGCCAGCAGCTCCCTCCAGGGGAACAATGAGCAGTTCTTC

d_gene: .
j_gene: TRBJ2-4
v_gene: TRBV2
abundance: few
CDR3aa: CASRRKNIQYF
CDR3nt: TGTGCCAGCCGCAGGAAGAACATTCAGTACTTC

d_gene: .
j_gene: TRBJ2-7
v_gene: TRBV5-1
abundance: .
CDR3aa: CASSPETVYEQYF
CDR3nt: TGCGCCAGCAGCCCGGAGACCGTTTACGAGCAGTACTTC